This section outlines one TCR beta chain sequence together with its context. Its antigen target is currently unknown. Nothing much larger sits one base from this clone, and base qualities are not available. From cysteine to phenylalanine, the CDR3 is 13 amino acids long. Only CDR3 DNA remains: 39 bases, in frame from the first base. CDR1 and CDR2, looked up from the germline V gene, are SGHRS and YFSETQ. V loses 4 bases, J loses 4 bases, and the germline ends lie 9 bases apart. This entry belongs to a study of blood T cell repertoires in COVID-19 (TCRdb year 2020). Describing the broader study: Collaborator samples came from the United States, Italy and Spain and covered acute and convalescent phases of COVID-19. Where available, HLA class I and class II types were taken from metadata supplied by the sample provider and were not determined by assay-based typing. Nearly every sample came with metadata listing a de-identified subject ID, COVID-19 status, age in years and sex. The repertoires were released in a freely available public database meant as a resource for research on the immune response to SARS-CoV-2. The dataset comprised deeply sampled blood TCRbeta repertoires from subjects exposed to, actively infected with, or recovered from COVID-19. Samples were obtained from the ongoing ImmuneRACE study (first 160 participants) and from 1,254 subjects provided by 6 global collaborators. The material from the prospective study consisted of cDNA or gDNA derived from T cells, B-cell-depleted T cells, or PBMCs.

On the study overall, not on this receptor specifically: The quantity of clinical and demographic metadata differed by source and by participant and was supplied without curation.

Collaborating institutions collected whole blood in K2EDTA tubes following their own protocols. For TCRbeta analysis, collaborators shipped samples in one of three forms: frozen whole blood, isolated PBMCs, or DNA extracted from either of those sample types. TCRbeta CDR3 regions were amplified from genomic DNA using the immunoSEQ Assay, a bias-controlled multiplex PCR. As for how the authors treated the data: The number of nucleated cells in each sample was estimated by amplification of reference gene primers within the assay. Sequence reads were collapsed and filtered to measure the absolute abundance of every unique TCRbeta CDR3 rearrangement. For each sample, productive Simpson clonality was calculated by taking the square root of Simpson's diversity index across productive rearrangements. TCRdb took this table from immuneACCESS and kept in-frame rearrangements with V and J called. Such tables lack part of the clones; where checked against another copy, unresolved V genes explain under half of the gap, and the rest is unexplained. From that table come the V and J calls and clone size; the DNA was used to work out D and trimming. The sample table holds 200,000 to 300,000 clones, of which about four fifths were seen once. 7.5% to 10% of the sample rests with the top ten.

Specimen: peripheral blood. The clonotype originates from a man aged 80 or over with acute or convalescent COVID-19. This sequence uses TRBV5-1 and TRBJ2-1; a weak D assignment points to TRBD1 (5 bases agree). The nucleotide sequence reads TGCGCCAGCAGCCTGGACATTTACAATGAGCAGTTCTTC. Translation gives CASSLDIYNEQFF.